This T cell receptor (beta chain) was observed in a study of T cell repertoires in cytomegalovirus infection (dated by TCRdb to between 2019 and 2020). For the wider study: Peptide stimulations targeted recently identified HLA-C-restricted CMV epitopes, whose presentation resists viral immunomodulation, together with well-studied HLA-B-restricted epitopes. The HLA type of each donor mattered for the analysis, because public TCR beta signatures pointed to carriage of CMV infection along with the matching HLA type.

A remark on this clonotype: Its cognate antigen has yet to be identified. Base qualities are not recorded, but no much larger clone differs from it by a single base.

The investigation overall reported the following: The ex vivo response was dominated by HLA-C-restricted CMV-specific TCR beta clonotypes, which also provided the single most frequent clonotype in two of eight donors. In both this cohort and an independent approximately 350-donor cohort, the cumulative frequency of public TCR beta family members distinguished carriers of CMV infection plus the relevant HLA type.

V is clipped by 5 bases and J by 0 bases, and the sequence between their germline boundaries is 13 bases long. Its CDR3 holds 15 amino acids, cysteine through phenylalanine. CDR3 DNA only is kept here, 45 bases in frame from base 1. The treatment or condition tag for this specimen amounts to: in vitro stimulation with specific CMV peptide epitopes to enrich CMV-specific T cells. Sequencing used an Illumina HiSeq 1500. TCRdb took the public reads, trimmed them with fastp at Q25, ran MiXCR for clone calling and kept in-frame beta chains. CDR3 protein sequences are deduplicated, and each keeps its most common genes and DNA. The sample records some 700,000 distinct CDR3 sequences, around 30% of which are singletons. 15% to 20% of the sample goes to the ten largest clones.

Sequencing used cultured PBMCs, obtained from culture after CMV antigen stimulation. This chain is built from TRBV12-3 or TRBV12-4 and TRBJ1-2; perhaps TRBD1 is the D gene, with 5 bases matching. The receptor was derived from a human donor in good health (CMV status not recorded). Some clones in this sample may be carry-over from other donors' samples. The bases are TGTGCCAGCAGTCCCGGGCCCAGGGCTAACTATGGCTACACCTTC. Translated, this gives CASSPGPRANYGYTF.